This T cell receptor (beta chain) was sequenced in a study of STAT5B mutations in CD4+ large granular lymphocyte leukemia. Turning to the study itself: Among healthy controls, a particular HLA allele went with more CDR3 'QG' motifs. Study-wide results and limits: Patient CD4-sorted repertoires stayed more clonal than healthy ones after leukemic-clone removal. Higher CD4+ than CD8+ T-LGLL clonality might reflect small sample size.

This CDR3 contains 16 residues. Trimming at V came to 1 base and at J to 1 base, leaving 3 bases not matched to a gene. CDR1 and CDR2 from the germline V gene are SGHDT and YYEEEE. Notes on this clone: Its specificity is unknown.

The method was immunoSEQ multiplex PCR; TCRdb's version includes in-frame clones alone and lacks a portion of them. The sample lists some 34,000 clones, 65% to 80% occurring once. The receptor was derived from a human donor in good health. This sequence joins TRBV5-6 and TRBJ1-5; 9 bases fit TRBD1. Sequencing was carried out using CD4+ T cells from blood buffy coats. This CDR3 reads CASSLNRGLSNQPQHF. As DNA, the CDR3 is TGTGCCAGCAGCTTGAACAGGGGGCTCAGCAATCAGCCCCAGCATTTT.